These T cell receptor beta chains were read from a single sample in a study of early T cells in non-severe SARS-CoV-2 infection. TCRdb re-derived calls from the 5' RACE reads in MiXCR, one entry per CDR3 protein. The sample carries tens of thousands of distinct CDR3 sequences, approximately 15% recorded once. Specimen: whole blood. The receptors shown here come from an adult who was a healthcare worker with PCR-confirmed SARS-CoV-2 infection or an uninfected control (not recorded which). Both conserved end residues are part of each CDR3. A D gene is named only where the DNA matches it firmly. Size is omitted from some rows. Given values are once, few, many or a class for expanded clones.

clone_size | j_call | v_call | cdr3_length | d_call | cdr3_aa | cdr3_nt
- | TRBJ2-5 | TRBV11-2 | 15 | - | CASSLLLALQGTQYF | TGTGCCAGCAGCCTCCTGCTAGCTCTCCAGGGGACCCAGTACTTC
- | TRBJ2-7 | TRBV20-1 | 14 | - | CSARDPDLSYEQYF | TGCAGTGCTAGAGACCCCGACTTATCCTACGAGCAGTACTTC
many | TRBJ2-3 | TRBV15 | 15 | - | CATGQTRGEADTQYF | TGTGCCACCGGGCAGACAAGGGGTGAAGCAGATACGCAGTATTTT
few | TRBJ1-1 | TRBV27 | 15 | - | CASSLSPGTNTEAFF | TGTGCCAGCAGTTTATCGCCAGGAACGAACACTGAAGCTTTCTTT
- | TRBJ2-3 | TRBV20-1 | 18 | TRBD2 | CTATGDQRGATSTDTQYF | TGCACGGCAACGGGGGACCAGCGGGGGGCTACTAGCACAGATACGCAGTATTTT
many | TRBJ1-4 | TRBV12-3/TRBV12-4 | 15 | TRBD1 | CASSDRGRGNEKLFF | TGTGCCAGCAGTGACAGGGGGCGCGGGAATGAAAAACTGTTTTTT
few | TRBJ1-1 | TRBV27 | 12 | - | CASSFHNTEAFF | TGTGCCAGCAGTTTTCATAACACTGAAGCTTTCTTT
few | TRBJ1-2 | TRBV29-1 | 11 | - | CSVGGQHGYTF | TGCAGCGTTGGGGGACAACATGGCTACACCTTC
- | TRBJ1-5 | TRBV10-2 | 12 | - | CASGTGDQPQHF | TGCGCCAGCGGGACCGGGGATCAGCCCCAGCATTTT
few | TRBJ1-2 | TRBV28 | 13 | TRBD1 | CASSSGQGYGYTF | TGTGCCAGCAGTTCGGGACAGGGGTATGGCTACACCTTC
many | TRBJ2-3 | TRBV20-1 | 15 | - | CSARGLYSSTDTQYF | TGCAGTGCTAGGGGACTCTATTCTAGCACAGATACGCAGTATTTT
- | TRBJ2-1 | TRBV7-2 | 15 | TRBD2 | CASSSIAGPKDEQFF | TGTGCCAGCAGCTCCATAGCGGGCCCTAAGGATGAGCAGTTCTTC
- | TRBJ1-2 | TRBV4-3 | 15 | TRBD1 | CASSPGDSELYGYTF | TGCGCCAGCAGCCCCGGGGACAGCGAACTCTATGGCTACACCTTC
few | TRBJ2-2 | TRBV29-1 | 13 | - | CSAPGTDTGELFF | TGCAGCGCCCCCGGGACGGACACCGGGGAGCTGTTTTTT
- | TRBJ2-5 | TRBV5-1 | 18 | TRBD2 | CASSLNVGGGPLGETQYF | TGCGCCAGCAGCTTGAACGTTGGCGGGGGGCCCCTTGGAGAGACCCAGTACTTC
- | TRBJ1-1 | TRBV7-2 | 18 | TRBD1 | CASSLALTRTGGSTEAFF | TGTGCCAGCAGCTTAGCATTGACTAGGACAGGGGGGAGTACTGAAGCTTTCTTT
many | TRBJ2-1 | TRBV11-3 | 15 | TRBD1 | CASSYDRGPYNEQFF | TGTGCCAGCAGCTATGACAGGGGGCCCTACAATGAGCAGTTCTTC
- | TRBJ1-6 | TRBV10-3 | 12 | - | CAISDERSPLHF | TGTGCCATCAGTGACGAGCGTTCACCCCTCCACTTT
few | TRBJ2-3 | TRBV6-1 | 14 | - | CASSEGTSRDTQYF | TGTGCCAGCAGTGAAGGAACGTCGAGAGATACGCAGTATTTT
few | TRBJ2-5 | TRBV29-1 | 10 | - | CSGGQETQYF | TGCAGCGGAGGCCAAGAGACCCAGTACTTC
few | TRBJ2-1 | TRBV20-1 | 14 | - | CSAGGSSSYNEQFF | TGCAGTGCAGGGGGGTCAAGCTCCTACAATGAGCAGTTCTTC
many | TRBJ2-7 | TRBV7-9 | 15 | TRBD1 | CASSSPERTGNEQYF | TGTGCCAGCAGCTCCCCAGAACGGACAGGGAACGAGCAGTACTTC
few | TRBJ2-7 | TRBV14 | 15 | - | CASSQNLPPMSEQYF | TGTGCCAGCAGCCAGAATCTCCCGCCTATGAGCGAGCAGTACTTC
few | TRBJ2-3 | TRBV5-1 | 16 | TRBD2 | CASSFRTSGVTDTQYF | TGCGCCAGCAGCTTTCGGACTAGCGGGGTAACAGATACGCAGTATTTT
many | TRBJ2-7 | TRBV20-1 | 13 | TRBD1 | CSASGDRGYEQYF | TGCAGTGCTAGTGGGGACAGGGGCTACGAGCAGTACTTC
few | TRBJ2-3 | TRBV7-9 | 16 | TRBD1 | CASSARLDRGSDTQYF | TGTGCCAGCAGCGCCAGGTTGGACAGGGGTTCAGATACGCAGTATTTT
many | TRBJ2-7 | TRBV29-1 | 13 | TRBD1 | CSVDLGTGGEQYF | TGCAGCGTTGATCTCGGGACAGGGGGCGAGCAGTACTTC
- | TRBJ2-1 | TRBV27 | 15 | TRBD1 | CASRSGQGAYNEQFF | TGTGCCAGCAGATCGGGACAGGGGGCTTACAATGAGCAGTTCTTC
few | TRBJ2-3 | TRBV5-6 | 13 | - | CASSYSGTDTQYF | TGTGCCAGCAGCTATAGCGGTACAGATACGCAGTATTTT
few | TRBJ2-1 | TRBV18 | 14 | TRBD1 | CASSNQTGAVEQFF | TGTGCCAGCTCGAACCAGACAGGGGCTGTTGAGCAGTTCTTC
- | TRBJ2-7 | TRBV12-3/TRBV12-4 | 14 | - | CASTRDIFSYEQYF | TGTGCCAGCACCCGGGACATCTTCTCCTACGAGCAGTACTTC
few | TRBJ2-2 | TRBV5-1 | 15 | - | CASSLVSANTGELFF | TGCGCCAGCAGCTTGGTTTCGGCGAACACCGGGGAGCTGTTTTTT
few | TRBJ1-1 | TRBV29-1 | 10 | - | CSVVGAEAFF | TGCAGCGTTGTGGGCGCTGAAGCTTTCTTT
few | TRBJ2-1 | TRBV7-6 | 16 | - | CASSLAGGPSYNEQFF | TGTGCCAGCAGCCTCGCCGGGGGGCCCTCCTACAATGAGCAGTTCTTC
- | TRBJ1-2 | TRBV7-2 | 14 | - | CASSLGRGSYGYTF | TGTGCCAGCAGCTTAGGGAGGGGGAGCTATGGCTACACCTTC
- | TRBJ1-2 | TRBV10-3 | 14 | TRBD1 | CAISRDRGYYGYTF | TGTGCCATCTCCCGGGACAGGGGTTACTATGGCTACACCTTC
- | TRBJ2-1 | TRBV7-2 | 15 | - | CASSLGGLVGSEQFF | TGTGCCAGCAGCCTTGGGGGGCTAGTGGGCAGTGAGCAGTTCTTC
medium-sized | TRBJ2-6 | TRBV25-1 | 19 | - | CASSELREGRGSGANVLTF | TGTGCCAGCAGTGAATTAAGAGAGGGGAGGGGGTCTGGGGCCAACGTCCTGACTTTC
- | TRBJ2-2 | TRBV5-1 | 16 | TRBD1 | CASSIGTAANTGELFF | TGCGCCAGCAGCATCGGGACAGCCGCGAACACCGGGGAGCTGTTTTTT
- | TRBJ2-3 | TRBV28 | 14 | - | CASSLDLSTDTQYF | TGTGCCAGCAGTTTAGACTTAAGCACAGATACGCAGTATTTT
many | TRBJ2-2 | TRBV11-2 | 19 | TRBD1 | CASSFLYTLDREYTGELFF | TGTGCCAGCAGCTTTCTATACACCCTGGACAGGGAATATACCGGGGAGCTGTTTTTT
- | TRBJ1-2 | TRBV3-1 | 14 | - | CASSQDPGDYGYTF | TGTGCCAGCAGCCAAGATCCGGGGGACTATGGCTACACCTTC
- | TRBJ2-1 | TRBV6-1 | 13 | - | CASSEASLREQFF | TGTGCCAGCAGTGAAGCATCGCTTCGAGAGCAGTTCTTC
few | TRBJ1-1 | TRBV6-5 | 14 | - | CASSFTGWATEAFF | TGTGCCAGCAGTTTCACAGGGTGGGCCACTGAAGCTTTCTTT
many | TRBJ2-7 | TRBV3-1 | 14 | - | CASSQSLGLYEQYF | TGTGCCAGCAGCCAATCCTTAGGGCTCTACGAGCAGTACTTC
few | TRBJ2-2 | TRBV5-4 | 18 | - | CASSPTPLGNANTGELFF | TGTGCCAGCAGCCCGACCCCCTTGGGGAACGCGAACACCGGGGAGCTGTTTTTT